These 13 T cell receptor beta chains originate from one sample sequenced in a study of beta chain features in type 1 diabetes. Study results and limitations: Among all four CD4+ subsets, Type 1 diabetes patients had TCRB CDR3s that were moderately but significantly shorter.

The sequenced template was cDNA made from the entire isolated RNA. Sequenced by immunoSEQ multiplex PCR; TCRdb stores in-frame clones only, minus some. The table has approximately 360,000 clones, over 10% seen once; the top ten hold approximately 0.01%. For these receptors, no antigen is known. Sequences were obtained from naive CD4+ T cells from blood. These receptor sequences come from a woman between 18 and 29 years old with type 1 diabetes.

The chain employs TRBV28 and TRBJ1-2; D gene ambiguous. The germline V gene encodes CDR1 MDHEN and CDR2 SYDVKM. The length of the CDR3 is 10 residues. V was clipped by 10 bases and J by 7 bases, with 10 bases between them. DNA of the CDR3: TGTGCCACCCAAGGGAGTGGCTACACCTTC. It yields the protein CATQGSGYTF.

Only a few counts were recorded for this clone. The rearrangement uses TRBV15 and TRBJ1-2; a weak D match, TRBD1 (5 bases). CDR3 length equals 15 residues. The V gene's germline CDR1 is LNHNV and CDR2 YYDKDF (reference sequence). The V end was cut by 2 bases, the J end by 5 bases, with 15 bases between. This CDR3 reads CATSRPEQGLYGYTF. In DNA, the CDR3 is TGTGCCACCAGCAGACCTGAGCAGGGACTGTATGGCTACACCTTC.

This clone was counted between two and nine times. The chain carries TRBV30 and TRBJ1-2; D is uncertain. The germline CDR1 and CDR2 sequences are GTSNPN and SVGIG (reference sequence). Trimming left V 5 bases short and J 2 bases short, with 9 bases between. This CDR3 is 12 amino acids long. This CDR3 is CAWGGLNYGYTF. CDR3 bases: TGTGCCTGGGGAGGTTTAAACTATGGCTACACCTTC.

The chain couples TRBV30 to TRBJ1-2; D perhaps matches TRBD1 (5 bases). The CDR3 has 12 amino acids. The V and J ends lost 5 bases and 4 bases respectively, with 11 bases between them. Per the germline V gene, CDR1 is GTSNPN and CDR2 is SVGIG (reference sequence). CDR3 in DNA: TGTGCCTGGGGCAGGGAGGCCTATGGCTACACCTTC. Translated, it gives CAWGREAYGYTF.

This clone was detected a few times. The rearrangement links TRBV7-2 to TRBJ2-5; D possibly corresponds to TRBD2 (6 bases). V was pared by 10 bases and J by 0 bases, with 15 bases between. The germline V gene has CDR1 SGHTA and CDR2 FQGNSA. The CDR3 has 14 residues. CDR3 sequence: CATHRGGDQETQYF. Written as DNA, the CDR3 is TGTGCCACCCATAGGGGCGGGGACCAAGAGACCCAGTACTTC. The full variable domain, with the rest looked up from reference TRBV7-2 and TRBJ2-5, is GAGVSQSPSNKVTEKGKDVELRCDPISGHTALYWYRQSLGQGLEFLIYFQGNSAPDKSGLPSDRFSAERTGGSVSTLTIQRTQQEDSAVYLCATHRGGDQETQYFGPGTRLLVL.

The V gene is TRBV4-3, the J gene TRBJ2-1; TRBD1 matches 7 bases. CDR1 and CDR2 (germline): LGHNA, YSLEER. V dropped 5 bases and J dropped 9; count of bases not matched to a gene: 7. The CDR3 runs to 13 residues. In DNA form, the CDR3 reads TGCGCCAGCAGCGGCTCTACAGGGGCTGAGCAGTTCTTC. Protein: CASSGSTGAEQFF.

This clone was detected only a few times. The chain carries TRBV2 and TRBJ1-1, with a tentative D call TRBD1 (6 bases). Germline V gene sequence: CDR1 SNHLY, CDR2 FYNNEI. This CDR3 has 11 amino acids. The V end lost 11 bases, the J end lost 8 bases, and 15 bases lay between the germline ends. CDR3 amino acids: CAATGRGEAFF. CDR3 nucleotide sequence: TGTGCCGCTACAGGGAGGGGGGAAGCTTTCTTT.

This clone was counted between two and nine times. In DNA form, the CDR3 reads TGTGCCAGCGCGGGACAGGGTAGCTATGGCTACACCTTC. Translation gives CASAGQGSYGYTF. The chain uses TRBV27 and TRBJ1-2, with TRBD1 identical over 9 bases. CDR3 size: 13 residues. V lost 8 bases to trimming and J lost 4 bases; unmatched junction nucleotides: 5. Germline V gene sequence: CDR1 MNHEY, CDR2 SMNVEV (reference sequence).

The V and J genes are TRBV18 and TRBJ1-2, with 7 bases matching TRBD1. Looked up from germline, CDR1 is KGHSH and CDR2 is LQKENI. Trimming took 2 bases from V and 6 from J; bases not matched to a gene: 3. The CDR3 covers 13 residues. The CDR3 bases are TGTGCCAGCTCACCAGACAGGGACCATGGCTACACCTTC. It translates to CASSPDRDHGYTF.

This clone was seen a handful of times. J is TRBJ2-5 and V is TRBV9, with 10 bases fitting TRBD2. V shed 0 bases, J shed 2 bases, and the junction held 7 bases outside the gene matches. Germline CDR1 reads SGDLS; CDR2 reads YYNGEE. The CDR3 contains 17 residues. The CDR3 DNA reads TGTGCCAGCAGCGTAGGTCTAGCGGGAGCTCTTCAAGAGACCCAGTACTTC. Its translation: CASSVGLAGALQETQYF. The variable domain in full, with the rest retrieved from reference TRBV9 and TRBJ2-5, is DSGVTQTPKHLITATGQRVTLRCSPRSGDLSVYWYQQSLDQGLQFLIQYYNGEERAKGNILERFSAQQFPDLHSELNLSSLELGDSALYFCASSVGLAGALQETQYFGPGTRLLVL.

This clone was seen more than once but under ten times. The chain's CDR3 is CASSVGGIAMNTEAFF. CDR3 DNA: TGTGCCAGCAGCGTAGGAGGGATAGCCATGAACACTGAAGCTTTCTTT. The rearrangement joins TRBV9 to TRBJ1-1; D remains unclear. The CDR3 has 16 residues. V lost 0 bases and J 0 bases, leaving 12 bases between the germline ends. The germline gives CDR1 SGDLS, CDR2 YYNGEE. The full variable domain, its missing parts supplied by reference TRBV9 and TRBJ1-1, is DSGVTQTPKHLITATGQRVTLRCSPRSGDLSVYWYQQSLDQGLQFLIQYYNGEERAKGNILERFSAQQFPDLHSELNLSSLELGDSALYFCASSVGGIAMNTEAFFGQGTRLTVV.

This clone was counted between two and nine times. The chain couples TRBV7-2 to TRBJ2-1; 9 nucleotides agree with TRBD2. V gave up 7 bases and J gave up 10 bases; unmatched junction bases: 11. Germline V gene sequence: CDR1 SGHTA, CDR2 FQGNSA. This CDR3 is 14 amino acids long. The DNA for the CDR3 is TGTGCCAGCACCCTCAATCGGGCGGGAGGGGAGCAGTTCTTC. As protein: CASTLNRAGGEQFF.

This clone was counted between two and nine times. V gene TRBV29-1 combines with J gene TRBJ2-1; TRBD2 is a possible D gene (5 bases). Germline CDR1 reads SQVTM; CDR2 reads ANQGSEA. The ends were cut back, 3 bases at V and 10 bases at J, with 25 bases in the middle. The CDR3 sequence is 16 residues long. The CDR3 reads CSVDLKLVFFSGEQFF. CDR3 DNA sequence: TGCAGCGTTGACCTCAAACTAGTGTTCTTTTCAGGAGAGCAGTTCTTC.